The 22 T cell receptor beta chains presented below share a single source sample, sequenced in a study of blood T cell repertoires in COVID-19. The data were produced by immunoSEQ multiplex PCR, yet TCRdb's version contains in-frame clones alone and is incomplete. This sample has 30,000 to 40,000 clones, with more than 80% found just once. Sequencing was done on a sample of peripheral blood. The receptor source for this set is a man in his sixties with active or convalescent COVID-19.

The chain employs TRBV11-3 and TRBJ2-1; 10 positions agree with TRBD2. Trimming took 5 bases from V and 3 from J; bases not matched to a gene: 7. This CDR3 has 16 residues. From germline, CDR1 is SGHNT and CDR2 YENEEA. CDR3 loop: CASSPLWTSGYNEQFF. The CDR3 region has the DNA TGTGCCAGCAGCCCCCTGTGGACTAGCGGCTACAATGAGCAGTTCTTC. Full variable domain (rest looked up from reference TRBV11-3 and TRBJ2-1): EAGVVQSPRYKIIEKKQPVAFWCNPISGHNTLYWYLQNLGQGPELLIRYENEEAVDDSQLPKDRFSAERLKGVDSTLKIQPAELGDSAVYLCASSPLWTSGYNEQFFGPGTRLTVL.

The chain couples TRBV2 to TRBJ2-5; TRBD2 agrees at 11 bases. Germline-derived CDR1 and CDR2 are SNHLY and FYNNEI. The trim removed 1 base at V and 4 bases at J, leaving 17 bases unmatched. This CDR3 comprises 20 residues. CDR3 nucleotides: TGTGCCAGCAGTGAAGGTGATGTGACTAGCGGGGTTCTCTGGGTAGAGACCCAGTACTTC. Amino acids: CASSEGDVTSGVLWVETQYF.

The chain has TRBV15 and TRBJ2-2, with 12 positions matching TRBD1. The CDR3 length is 18 residues. Germline CDR1 and CDR2: LNHNV and YYDKDF (reference sequence). The V and J ends lost 0 bases and 5 bases, in that order; junction bases with no gene match: 7. DNA of the CDR3: TGTGCCACCAGCAGAGACTATCCGGGACAGGGGGCGACCGGGGAGCTGTTTTTT. Translating gives CATSRDYPGQGATGELFF.

The V gene is TRBV3-1 (or the pseudogene TRBV3-2), the J gene TRBJ1-1; D is unresolved. Germline lookup yields CDR1 LGHDT and CDR2 YNNKEL (reference sequence). The CDR3 covers 14 residues. Trimming shortened V by 1 base and J by 5 bases, and 11 bases separated the two germline ends. CDR3 residues: CASSQAGGSTEAFF. The CDR3 coding sequence is TGTGCCAGCAGCCAAGCAGGAGGGAGTACTGAAGCTTTCTTT.

V and J are TRBV7-8 and TRBJ2-5; D might be TRBD2 (6 bases). The CDR3 runs 15 residues. CDR1 and CDR2 from the germline V gene are SGHVS and FQNEAQ. The germline V and J ends were trimmed by 0 bases and 4 bases, with 12 bases remaining between them. CDR3 in amino acids: CASSLALRGRETQYF. The DNA for the CDR3 is TGTGCCAGCAGCTTAGCTTTGCGGGGCCGAGAGACCCAGTACTTC. Filled out from reference TRBV7-8 and TRBJ2-5, the complete variable domain reads GAGVSQSPRYKVAKRGQDVALRCDPISGHVSLFWYQQALGQGPEFLTYFQNEAQLDKSGLPSDRFFAERPEGSVSTLKIQRTQQEDSAVYLCASSLALRGRETQYFGPGTRLLVL.

This sequence joins TRBV7-9 and TRBJ2-2; D is possibly TRBD2 (6 bases). CDR3 length: 15 residues. The V gene's germline CDR1 is SEHNR and CDR2 FQNEAQ (reference sequence). The V and J ends lost 3 bases and 5 bases respectively, with 13 bases between them. CDR3 sequence: CASSLSGVGTGELFF. The CDR3 DNA reads TGTGCCAGCAGCTTGTCGGGAGTTGGGACCGGGGAGCTGTTTTTT.

The chain couples TRBV10-1 to TRBJ2-7, with TRBD1 identical over 9 bases. Trimming took 1 base from V and 6 from J; bases not matched to a gene: 4. Germline values: CDR1 WNHNN, CDR2 SYGVQD (reference sequence). The length of the CDR3 is 14 residues. In nucleotides, the CDR3 is TGCGCCAGCAGTGAGTTCGACAGGGGGAGCGAGCAGTACGTC. This translates into CASSEFDRGSEQYV.

The gene calls are TRBV2 and TRBJ2-5, with 9 bases that match TRBD1. The trim removed 6 bases at V and 5 bases at J, leaving 10 bases unmatched. The CDR3 has 15 amino acids. Germline-derived CDR1 and CDR2 are SNHLY and FYNNEI. CDR3 in DNA: TGTGCCAGCAGCCCCCGGGACAGGGCTTCTGAGACCCAGTACTTC. Protein: CASSPRDRASETQYF.

The chain is built from TRBV29-1 and TRBJ1-1; D is unresolved. This CDR3 contains 13 residues. V was cut by 4 bases and J by 4 bases, with 13 bases left in between. Per germline, CDR1 SQVTM and CDR2 ANQGSEA. The CDR3 region is CSVGEGGITEAFF. The CDR3 nucleotides are TGCAGCGTTGGTGAGGGCGGAATCACTGAAGCTTTCTTT.

This clone was observed a single time. The rearrangement uses TRBV7-2 and TRBJ1-2, with D maybe TRBD1 (6 bases). Per germline, CDR1 SGHTA and CDR2 FQGNSA. This CDR3 is 14 amino acids long. V was shortened by 5 bases and J by 8 bases, with 18 bases between the two germline ends. Here the CDR3 DNA reads TGTGCCAGCAGCCGTCTATCCCAGGGGTCGGGCTACACCTTC. It yields the protein CASSRLSQGSGYTF.

The chain is built from TRBV2 and TRBJ2-2; D gene uncertain. V lost 6 bases and J 10 bases, leaving 9 bases between the germline ends. The CDR3 is made up of 11 amino acids. CDR1 and CDR2 from the germline V gene are SNHLY and FYNNEI. CDR3: CASRQEEELFF. DNA of the CDR3: TGTGCCAGCAGACAAGAGGAGGAGCTGTTTTTT.

V and J are TRBV5-1 and TRBJ2-5; TRBD2 might be the D (5 bases). Trimming removed 5 bases from V and 4 bases from J, with 12 bases in between. The CDR3 contains 13 residues. CDR1 is SGHRS, CDR2 YFSETQ, per germline. CDR3: CASRTVGRETQYF. DNA for the CDR3: TGCGCCAGCAGGACGGTGGGGAGAGAGACCCAGTACTTC.

V and J are TRBV5-5 and TRBJ2-3, with 9 bases aligning to TRBD2. Trimming removed 4 bases from V and 6 bases from J; junction bases left unmatched: 6. This CDR3 is 14 amino acids long. Germline values: CDR1 SGHKS, CDR2 YYEKEE (reference sequence). The CDR3 loop is CASSITGTSDTQYF. The CDR3, as DNA: TGTGCCAGCAGCATAACCGGGACTAGCGATACGCAGTATTTT.

The chain carries TRBV2 and TRBJ2-1; perhaps TRBD1 as D (6 bases). Germline V gives CDR1 SNHLY, CDR2 FYNNEI. This CDR3 contains 14 residues. V lost 6 bases to trimming and J lost 8 bases, with 17 bases between them. CDR3 amino acids: CASRLGDTAHEQFF. The DNA of the CDR3 is TGTGCCAGCAGGCTGGGGGACACCGCCCATGAGCAGTTCTTC.

This clone showed up just a few times. J is TRBJ2-5 and V is TRBV7-9; weak D call: TRBD1 (6 bases). Germline CDR1 and CDR2: SEHNR and FQNEAQ (reference sequence). Trimming pared 2 bases from V and 3 bases from J, leaving 7 bases between. The CDR3 loop spans 13 amino acids. The CDR3 spells CASSLPGEETQYF. For the CDR3, the DNA is TGTGCCAGCAGCTTACCAGGGGAAGAGACCCAGTACTTC.

The chain is built from TRBV6-5 and TRBJ2-3, with 7 nucleotides matching TRBD2. Germline assignment: CDR1 MNHEY and CDR2 SVGAGI. After removal of 5 bases from V and 4 bases from J, the junction contained 3 bases not matched to a gene. The CDR3 spans 13 residues. The CDR3 here is CASSRLASDTQYF. In DNA, the CDR3 is TGTGCCAGCAGTCGACTAGCCTCAGATACGCAGTATTTT.

The V call is TRBV6-1, the J call TRBJ1-1; tentative D call: TRBD1 (5 bases). CDR3 length: 14 residues. CDR1 is MNHNS, CDR2 SASEGT, per germline. Trimming pared 1 base from V and 5 bases from J, leaving 11 bases between. The CDR3 loop is CASSEGGLRTEAFF. The CDR3 nucleotides are TGTGCCAGCAGTGAAGGGGGACTGCGGACTGAAGCTTTCTTT.

The rearrangement links TRBV7-9 to TRBJ2-5, with 9 bases identical to TRBD1. V shed 4 bases, J shed 4 bases, and the junction held 4 bases outside the gene matches. Germline V gene sequence: CDR1 SEHNR, CDR2 FQNEAQ (reference sequence). The CDR3 runs to 14 residues. The CDR3 nucleotides read TGTGCCAGCAGCTCCGGGACAGGGAGAGAGACCCAGTACTTC. Its protein product is CASSSGTGRETQYF.

The chain uses TRBV5-1 and TRBJ2-3, with TRBD2 matching 11 bases. The CDR3 runs to 18 residues. The J segment lost 3 bases and the V segment lost 0 bases, leaving 9 bases of the junction unmatched. The V gene's germline CDR1 is SGHRS and CDR2 YFSETQ. CDR3 protein: CASSLAAASGGITDTQYF. In DNA form, the CDR3 reads TGCGCCAGCAGCTTGGCCGCGGCTAGCGGGGGGATAACAGATACGCAGTATTTT.

J is TRBJ1-1 and V is TRBV30, with TRBD1 as a possible D gene (6 bases). Trimming removed 7 bases at V and 4 bases at J, with 19 bases between. CDR3 length equals 14 residues. CDR1 is GTSNPN, CDR2 SVGIG, per germline (reference sequence). The CDR3 loop is CASSGGQGITEAFF. In DNA form, the CDR3 reads TGTGCCTCCTCGGGGGGGCAGGGGATCACTGAAGCTTTCTTT.

The rearrangement links TRBV30 to TRBJ1-5, with 9 nucleotides matching TRBD1. Germline V lookup: CDR1 GTSNPN, CDR2 SVGIG (reference sequence). The CDR3 is 15 amino acids. Germline trimming cut 2 bases from V and 4 bases from J; bases unmatched to any gene: 6. Here the CDR3 reads CAWSKYGTGNQPQHF. CDR3 sequence (DNA): TGTGCCTGGAGTAAATACGGGACAGGGAATCAGCCCCAGCATTTT.

This sequence joins TRBV7-9 and TRBJ1-1, with D uncertain. Germline values: CDR1 SEHNR, CDR2 FQNEAQ (reference sequence). CDR3 size: 15 residues. V gave up 1 base and J gave up 1 base, with 10 bases separating them. CDR3 DNA: TGTGCCAGCAGCTTAGAAATTCGGGAGAACACTGAAGCTTTCTTT. It is translated as CASSLEIRENTEAFF.